This entry lists 27 T cell receptor beta chains sequenced from one sample in a study of blood T cell repertoires in COVID-19. The method was immunoSEQ multiplex PCR; TCRdb's version includes in-frame clones alone and lacks a portion of them. The data show about 84,000 clones, 65% to 90% seen once. Sequenced input: peripheral blood. These receptors were collected from a man older than 75 with active or convalescent COVID-19.

This clone appeared a single time. J is TRBJ2-1 and V is TRBV10-3; 11 bases match TRBD1. Germline V lookup: CDR1 ENHRY, CDR2 SYGVKD. The trim removed 8 bases at V and 8 bases at J, leaving 11 bases unmatched. The length of the CDR3 is 15 residues. DNA for the CDR3: TGTGCCATCGACAAAAGGACAGGGGGCTTTCATGAGCAGTTCTTC. Amino acid sequence: CAIDKRTGGFHEQFF.

The chain employs TRBV29-1 and TRBJ1-3, with 11 bases matching TRBD1. CDR1 SQVTM and CDR2 ANQGSEA come from the germline V gene. Losses at the gene ends were 6 bases for V and 3 bases for J; bases not matched to a gene: 7. The CDR3 spans 15 residues. CDR3: CSVAGTGGFGNTIYF. DNA of the CDR3: TGCAGCGTCGCCGGGACAGGGGGGTTTGGAAACACCATATATTTT.

The CDR3 bases are TGTGCCAGCAGTTACTCAGGGGGCGGTGAAGCTTTCTTT. Translating it yields CASSYSGGGEAFF. The chain joins TRBV6-2 or TRBV6-3 to TRBJ1-1; 7 nucleotides align to TRBD1. Per germline, CDR1 MNHEY and CDR2 SVGEGT. Trimming at V came to 0 bases and at J to 7 bases, leaving 2 bases not matched to a gene. This CDR3 region has 13 residues.

Here the CDR3 DNA reads TGTGCCTGGGGACGGGAAGCTAACTATGGCTACACCTTC. Amino acid sequence: CAWGREANYGYTF. The chain links TRBV30 to TRBJ1-2; D is unclear. The CDR3 consists of 13 residues. Trimming removed 5 bases at V and 0 bases at J, with 10 bases between. Germline lookup yields CDR1 GTSNPN and CDR2 SVGIG (reference sequence).

The J gene is TRBJ2-5, the V gene TRBV28; 10 bases agree with TRBD2. CDR1 and CDR2 from the germline V gene are MDHEN and SYDVKM. V gave up 7 bases and J gave up 2 bases; unmatched junction bases: 7. This CDR3 has 15 amino acids. The DNA of the CDR3 is TGTGCCAGCACCCAGACTAGCGGGCAACAAGAGACCCAGTACTTC. It translates to CASTQTSGQQETQYF.

This clone was seen a handful of times. This chain links TRBV5-4 with TRBJ2-5, with TRBD2 identical over 8 bases. The ends lost 6 bases at V and 4 bases at J; junction bases unmatched: 14. This CDR3 comprises 16 residues. CDR1 is SGHNT and CDR2 is YYREEE in the germline V gene (reference sequence). In nucleotides, the CDR3 is TGTGCCAGCACAAACGAGGCATTAGCGGGAACAGAGACCCAGTACTTC. Its protein is CASTNEALAGTETQYF.

This clone occurred once. Other DNA sequences from this sample encode an identical CDR3 as well. The V call is TRBV6-5, the J call TRBJ2-7; the match to TRBD2 covers 13 bases. The CDR3 covers 14 residues. Germline lookup yields CDR1 MNHEY and CDR2 SVGAGI. J lost 3 bases, V lost 5 bases, and 1 base had no gene match. Here the CDR3 reads CASSRTSGSYEQYF. The CDR3, as DNA: TGTGCCAGCAGTCGGACTAGCGGGAGCTACGAGCAGTACTTC.

This rearrangement joins TRBV5-1 to TRBJ2-1; tentative D call: TRBD1 (5 bases). The V and J ends lost 2 bases and 9 bases respectively, with 12 bases between them. This CDR3 spans 13 amino acids. Germline V lookup: CDR1 SGHRS, CDR2 YFSETQ. CDR3 sequence: CASSLGPDSEQFF. CDR3 DNA: TGCGCCAGCAGCTTAGGGCCCGACAGTGAGCAGTTCTTC.

This sequence joins TRBV30 and TRBJ2-1, with no clear D. With 1 base removed from V and 0 bases from J, the gap between germline ends came to 13 bases. CDR1 is GTSNPN, CDR2 SVGIG, per germline (reference sequence). This CDR3 region has 16 residues. CDR3 amino acids: CAWSGGMTRSYNEQFF. As DNA, the CDR3 is TGTGCCTGGAGTGGCGGTATGACGCGCTCCTACAATGAGCAGTTCTTC.

This chain connects TRBV7-2 to TRBJ2-1; 8 bases are shared with TRBD2. The length of the CDR3 is 14 residues. Unmatched junction bases numbered 4, after V lost 4 bases and J lost 5 bases. Germline V lookup: CDR1 SGHTA, CDR2 FQGNSA. The DNA of the CDR3 is TGTGCCAGCAGCTCAAGCGGGAGAGACAATGAGCAGTTCTTC. This codes for CASSSSGRDNEQFF.

The chain joins TRBV27 to TRBJ2-7; 8 positions agree with TRBD1. Germline V gene sequence: CDR1 MNHEY, CDR2 SMNVEV (reference sequence). The CDR3 is made up of 15 amino acids. The V gene end was trimmed by 5 bases and the J gene end by 4 bases; junction bases not matched to a gene: 10. CDR3 residues: CASSSSRTGRYEQYF. The CDR3 bases are TGTGCCAGCAGTAGCTCTAGGACAGGGCGGTACGAGCAGTACTTC.

V gene TRBV9 combines with J gene TRBJ2-1; D is perhaps TRBD2 (6 bases). The CDR3 runs 15 residues. Deletions cut 3 bases from V and 2 bases from J, with 12 bases between. The germline V gene encodes CDR1 SGDLS and CDR2 YYNGEE. This CDR3 is CASSAGDWTYNEQFF. CDR3 nucleotide sequence: TGTGCCAGCAGCGCTGGGGACTGGACCTACAATGAGCAGTTCTTC.

This chain connects TRBV7-2 to TRBJ2-1; 10 positions match TRBD2. The CDR3 is 15 residues long. J lost 0 bases, V lost 5 bases, and 1 base had no gene match. Looked up from germline, CDR1 is SGHTA and CDR2 is FQGNSA. The CDR3 loop reads CASSGLAVSYNEQFF. DNA of the CDR3: TGTGCCAGCAGCGGACTAGCGGTCTCCTACAATGAGCAGTTCTTC.

This chain uses TRBV6-1 with TRBJ2-6; 7 positions match TRBD2. The trim removed 0 bases at V and 2 bases at J, leaving 1 base unmatched. Germline CDR1 reads MNHNS; CDR2 reads SASEGT. The CDR3 has 16 residues. CDR3 nucleotides: TGTGCCAGCAGTGAAGCGCTAGCGGCTGGGGCCAACGTCCTGACTTTC. Amino acid sequence: CASSEALAAGANVLTF.

This sequence joins TRBV4-1 and TRBJ1-1; TRBD1 might be the D (6 bases). Per the germline V gene, CDR1 is MGHRA and CDR2 is YSYEKL. Trimming removed 3 bases at V and 1 base at J, with 12 bases between. The CDR3 spans 15 residues. CDR3 sequence reads: CASSQDSQGNTEAFF. CDR3 nucleotides: TGCGCCAGCAGCCAGGATTCACAGGGGAACACTGAAGCTTTCTTT.

This chain links TRBV11-2 with TRBJ2-1, with 8 bases lining up with TRBD1. The germline V gene has CDR1 SGHAT and CDR2 FQNNGV. CDR3 length: 15 residues. The ends lost 4 bases at V and 9 bases at J; junction bases unmatched: 11. The CDR3 here is CASSSVRHRGIEQFF. In DNA, the CDR3 is TGTGCCAGCAGCTCGGTACGGCACAGGGGGATTGAGCAGTTCTTC.

The chain combines TRBV10-2 with TRBJ1-2, with TRBD1 matching over 10 bases. Losses at the gene ends were 7 bases for V and 7 bases for J; bases not matched to a gene: 3. CDR3 size: 12 residues. Germline assignment: CDR1 WSHSY and CDR2 SAAADI. CDR3 protein: CASTGQGLGYTF. CDR3 in DNA: TGCGCCAGCACGGGACAGGGGCTTGGCTACACCTTC.

The J gene is TRBJ2-7, the V gene TRBV5-1, with TRBD1 matching over 10 bases. This CDR3 has 19 amino acids. Germline trimming cut 3 bases from V and 3 bases from J; bases unmatched to any gene: 18. Germline CDR1 and CDR2: SGHRS and YFSETQ. CDR3 amino acids: CASSSTPNNLGQGSYEQYF. The CDR3, as DNA: TGCGCCAGCAGCTCGACACCAAATAACCTGGGACAGGGGAGCTACGAGCAGTACTTC.

CDR3 sequence (DNA): TGTGCCAGCAGTGAATATGGGAGTGCGCCCTACGAGCAGTACTTC. It codes for CASSEYGSAPYEQYF. The chain recombines TRBV2 with TRBJ2-7, with D possibly being TRBD2 (5 bases). The V gene lost 2 bases and the J gene lost 2 bases, with 13 bases spanning the gap. CDR3 size: 15 residues. Per the germline V gene, CDR1 is SNHLY and CDR2 is FYNNEI.

The rearrangement uses TRBV7-9 and TRBJ1-1, with 12 bases fitting TRBD1. Unmatched junction bases numbered 17, after V lost 4 bases and J lost 8 bases. CDR1 is SEHNR, CDR2 FQNEAQ, per germline (reference sequence). The CDR3 has 18 residues. The CDR3 DNA reads TGTGCCAGCAGCTCGTTTACCGGGACAGGGGGCTTAAAGAGCGAAGCTTTCTTT. Encoded protein: CASSSFTGTGGLKSEAFF. The variable domain in full, with the rest retrieved from reference TRBV7-9 and TRBJ1-1, is DTGVSQNPRHKITKRGQNVTFRCDPISEHNRLYWYRQTLGQGPEFLTYFQNEAQLEKSRLLSDRFSAERPKGSFSTLEIQRTEQGDSAMYLCASSSFTGTGGLKSEAFFGQGTRLTVV.

V is TRBV19 and J is TRBJ2-7; 8 bases are a match to TRBD1. Germline V gene data show CDR1 as LNHDA and CDR2 as SQIVND (reference sequence). V lost 1 base to trimming and J lost 2 bases; unmatched junction nucleotides: 1. This CDR3 has 14 residues. Written as DNA, the CDR3 is TGTGCCAGTAGTATAGGCAGGGGGCCCTACGAGCAGTACTTC. Protein product: CASSIGRGPYEQYF.

The chain has TRBV28 and TRBJ1-4, with 7 bases fitting TRBD1. V trimming: 3 bases; J trimming: 11 bases; junction bases outside the gene matches: 9. This CDR3 has 14 amino acids. Germline assignment: CDR1 MDHEN and CDR2 SYDVKM. The chain's CDR3 is CASSFSGPRGKLFF. In nucleotides, the CDR3 is TGTGCCAGCAGTTTCTCGGGACCCAGGGGGAAACTGTTTTTT.

This chain uses TRBV7-8 with TRBJ2-5; tentatively, D is TRBD2 (5 bases). Trimming stripped 6 bases from V and 4 bases from J, with 12 bases between. Germline V CDR1 and CDR2: SGHVS, FQNEAQ. CDR3 length equals 13 residues. CDR3 protein: CASRGRGRETQYF. The CDR3 DNA follows: TGTGCCAGCAGAGGGAGAGGGAGAGAGACCCAGTACTTC.

The chain is built from TRBV7-8 and TRBJ1-6, with 7 positions matching TRBD1. Germline V gene sequence: CDR1 SGHVS, CDR2 FQNEAQ. This CDR3 is built from 16 residues. V trimming: 1 base; J trimming: 0 bases; junction bases outside the gene matches: 0. This chain's CDR3 is CASSLGQGSYNSPLHF. The CDR3 DNA is TGTGCCAGCAGCTTAGGACAGGGCTCCTATAATTCACCCCTCCACTTT.

This chain links TRBV2 with TRBJ2-2, with D perhaps TRBD2 (6 bases). This CDR3 region has 16 residues. Germline V gives CDR1 SNHLY, CDR2 FYNNEI. V dropped 8 bases and J dropped 0 bases, with 16 bases sitting between them. CDR3 region: CASGLTGGANTGELFF. The CDR3 bases are TGTGCCAGCGGACTGACCGGGGGTGCGAACACCGGGGAGCTGTTTTTT.

The rearrangement links TRBV4-2 to TRBJ1-5; 7 bases agree with TRBD1. The germline CDR1 and CDR2 sequences are LGHNA and YNFKEQ. The CDR3 contains 15 residues. V dropped 1 base and J dropped 0; count of bases not matched to a gene: 0. CDR3 nucleotide sequence: TGTGCCAGCAGCCAAGGGACAGGTAGCAATCAGCCCCAGCATTTT. Translating it yields CASSQGTGSNQPQHF.

The chain is built from TRBV10-3 and TRBJ1-5, with D possibly TRBD1 on 5 matching bases. CDR3 length equals 14 residues. Germline V gene sequence: CDR1 ENHRY, CDR2 SYGVKD. Trimming took 3 bases from V and 8 from J, leaving 14 bases between them. The CDR3 sequence: CAISDGGDFEPQHF. The CDR3 DNA reads TGTGCCATCAGTGACGGTGGGGACTTTGAGCCCCAGCATTTT.